This T cell receptor beta chain is from a study of blood T cell repertoires in COVID-19. Study-level background: Specimens from acute and convalescent COVID-19 originated in the United States, Italy and Spain. T cells, B-cell-depleted T cells, or PBMCs provided the cDNA or gDNA that served as material.

Unmatched junction bases numbered 10, after V lost 4 bases and J lost 6 bases. The germline gives CDR1 GTSNPN, CDR2 SVGIG (reference sequence). This CDR3 region has 14 residues. Original methodology: Reference gene primer amplification in the assay estimated nucleated cell counts. TCRdb keeps only in-frame clones here, not all; method: immunoSEQ multiplex PCR. V and J calls and clone size follow that table, whereas D and trimming were derived from the DNA. This table holds 50,000 or so clones, more than 90% found once. The sample taken for sequencing was peripheral blood. The chain uses TRBV30 and TRBJ2-3; 7 bases line up with TRBD2. The origin of this receptor is a woman at least 80 years old with acute or convalescent COVID-19. The CDR3 loop is CAWIREGGRDTQYF. For the CDR3, the DNA is TGTGCCTGGATAAGGGAGGGAGGGCGTGATACGCAGTATTTT.